This paragraph reports one TCR beta chain. No cognate antigen has been identified for it. Base qualities are not recorded, but no much larger clone differs from it by a single base. This sample stems from a study of shared clonotypes between healthy human individuals (TCRdb year 2020). General notes on the study: The cohort comprised two women and a few men aged 18 to 49 years. For each donor, CD4 naive and CD4 memory were each given three plates, CD8 naive was given two plates, and CD8 memory was given one plate. The study deeply sequenced blood TCR repertoires of five healthy adults to estimate repertoire size and the extent of clonotype sharing between individuals. Each donor's leukapheresis produced roughly between roughly 0.85 and 9.5 billion PBMCs. To increase sequencing depth and limit assay-specific biases, TCR repertoire library preparation and sequencing were carried out by different laboratories using diverse techniques.

Using the deep immunoSEQ assay, multiplex PCR amplified TCR CDR3 regions from genomic DNA. Genomic DNA extracted from each cell subset was distributed evenly over all wells of several immunoSEQ 96-well plates, and each plate served as one replicate. For sorted subsets, approximately 200 ng of genomic DNA, equivalent to 25,000 to 35,000 T cell genomes, went into each replicate PCR. Purified libraries were quantified with a Qubit 3.0 fluorometer, sized on a Bioanalyzer 2100, and re-quantified with the KAPA Library Quantification kit. Each immunoSEQ 96-well plate was sequenced on its own single-read 150-cycle Illumina NextSeq 550 flow cell. The published analysis was carried out like this. Because the immunoSEQ output included only junctional sequences and no quality scores, the filtering could not be the same as the filtering used for full-length reads. Sequences were annotated with PyIR, a Python wrapper for IgBLAST v1.9, and V/J genes and CDR3 were assigned using IMGT germline references. Reads were filtered out if the reads had weak V/J assignments (E-value above 1e-6), no CDR3, stop codons, out-of-frame junctions, or ambiguous translated residues. A V3J clonotype was defined by an identical inferred V gene, J gene, and CDR3 amino acid sequence. To compute the percentage overlap between repertoires, the number of shared unique clonotypes was divided by the size of the smaller repertoire. Repertoire richness was assessed with RTK rarefaction, the Chao1 estimator, and Recon v2.1 estimates of unobserved clonotypes. Generation probabilities were computed with OLGA for all TCRbeta clonotypes obtained by the gDNA method from a handful of donors. Imported from immuneACCESS, the table was reduced by TCRdb to in-frame sequences with V and J called. These copies leave out some clones; in studies compared against another copy, an unresolved V gene accounts for under half, and the cause of the remainder is not known. The V and J calls and the clone size are those of that table, but D and trimming were determined from the DNA. For this sample the table gives over a million clones, of which approximately 78% were detected only once. The top ten clones comprise roughly 0.65% of the sample.

The paper's findings and limits, for the study overall: The small number of donors limited the genetic and exposure-history diversity represented. Pairwise subsampling indicated that sequencing depth was expected to affect the degree of clonotype sharing among donors. Clonotypes shared by all four sorted-subset donors showed higher generation probabilities than non-shared clonotypes. Even with the large sequencing depth, rarefaction of the sorted-subset datasets indicated that sequencing was incomplete. Sampling was restricted to blood, and TCR repertoires in tissue are likely to differ from TCR repertoires in blood. Naive subsets generally had larger estimated clonotype richness than memory subsets. When a handful of donors were compared, the shared fraction of clonotypes was around 4.6% for naive CD4, less than 4% for naive CD8, about 2.5% for memory CD4, and 0.35% to 0.5% for memory CD8.

The donors were healthy, HIV-negative adults with no recently reported acute infections or vaccinations. Every donor was a Caucasian adult living in Nashville, Tennessee, USA. CD4+ T cells were enriched through magnetic negative selection, after which naive cells were positively selected on CD45RA and the remaining negative fraction served as the memory subset. Blood was collected by leukapheresis, and PBMCs were isolated by Ficoll-Histopaque density gradient centrifugation and then cryopreserved in liquid nitrogen vapor phase. Analytical flow cytometry was used to check the purity and quantity of every magnetically sorted T cell population. Genomic DNA was isolated from every sorted fraction and measured by UV absorbance on a Nanodrop 2000c. The germline V gene specifies MDHEN as CDR1 and SYDVKM as CDR2. The CDR3 measures 14 amino acids from cysteine to phenylalanine. The kept DNA is CDR3 alone, 42 bases in frame from the first base. Compared with germline, V lacks 7 bases and J lacks 3 bases; bases without a gene match: 6.

The sequence derives from a man between 18 and 35 years old in good health. Some clones in this sample may be carry-over from other donors' samples. The V and J genes are TRBV28 and TRBJ1-2; 9 bases in the middle match TRBD1. Sample: memory CD4+ T cells from PBMCs. The sample's cell subset or site label is to be understood as: CD45RA-negative fraction. The CDR3 region reads CASMGTGTDYGYTF. DNA sequence: TGTGCCAGCATGGGGACAGGGACGGACTATGGCTACACCTTC.